The sample holds one count of the clone carrying this TCR beta chain. Germline lookup yields CDR1 SGHRS and CDR2 YFSETQ. The V gene end was trimmed by 0 bases and the J gene end by 2 bases; junction bases not matched to a gene: 0. The CDR3 loop spans 15 amino acids. This specimen comes from a study of blood T cell repertoires in COVID-19. The overall study: Sites across the United States, Italy and Spain contributed samples from acute and convalescent COVID-19. PBMCs, B-cell-depleted T cells, or T cells provided the cDNA or gDNA that made up the material.

Profiled with immunoSEQ multiplex PCR; TCRdb holds only in-frame clones, not every one. The repertoire holds under 250,000 clones, approximately 81% seen once, with 3% to 4% in the top ten. The chain has TRBV5-1 and TRBJ1-3; 9 bases line up with TRBD1. Material: peripheral blood. This receptor was taken from a woman of 80 years or more with acute or convalescent COVID-19. This CDR3 is CASSLDRGPGNTIYF. CDR3 sequence (DNA): TGCGCCAGCAGCTTGGACAGGGGGCCTGGAAACACCATATATTTT. Full variable domain (outside the CDR3, taken from reference TRBV5-1 and TRBJ1-3): KAGVTQTPRYLIKTRGQQVTLSCSPISGHRSVSWYQQTPGQGLQFLFEYFSETQRNKGNFPGRFSGRQFSNSRSEMNVSTLELGDSALYLCASSLDRGPGNTIYFGEGSWLTVV.